This TCR beta chain comes out of a study of T cell responses to AZD1222 COVID-19 vaccine. Study outcomes and limitations: Baseline seropositivity occurred in only a handful of AZD1222 recipients. Spike-specific TCR breadth and depth rose after two AZD1222 doses. Regions 160-218 and 743-854 dominated among vaccine-associated CD4 TCRs spanning spike.

Generated by immunoSEQ multiplex PCR, the TCRdb table keeps only in-frame clones and is missing some. Counted here are approximately 150,000 clones, around 90% occurring once; the ten biggest clones make up 7% to 9%. Between the trimmed V and J ends, which lost 2 bases and 5 bases, there was a span of 15 bases. Germline assignment: CDR1 MNHEY and CDR2 SVGAGI. The CDR3 spans 15 residues. As for this clone: The antigen remains unidentified.

This clonotype originated in an adult who received the MenACWY meningococcal vaccine as a control. V gene TRBV6-5 combines with J gene TRBJ2-5; TRBD2 is a possible D gene (7 bases). The sample here was peripheral blood, taken 28 days after the second dose of the MenACWY control vaccine. The CDR3: CASSYAPGGRETQYF. The CDR3 bases are TGTGCCAGCAGTTACGCCCCCGGGGGGCGGGAGACCCAGTACTTC.